The clone carrying this T cell receptor (beta chain) was seen ten or more times. Unique molecular identifiers were used in preparing the TCRbeta library. MiXCR, applied by TCRdb to the PCR reads, yields one record per CDR3 protein. The sample contains 40,000 to 55,000 distinct CDR3 sequences, 9.2% of which appear only once. The sample originates from a study of T-cell reconstitution after alpha-beta-depleted transplantation in children. Trimming cost V 0 bases and J 1 base, with 9 bases left between them. CDR3 length equals 15 residues. Looked up from germline, CDR1 is LGHNA and CDR2 is YNFKEQ. This chain joins TRBV4-2 and TRBJ1-1, with D tentatively TRBD1 (5 bases). The TCR was taken from a male patient under 10 years old who had a stem cell transplant for chronic granulomatous disease, so the T cells may come from the graft donor. Sequencing used PBMCs, mostly from graft donor cells, obtained 60 days after TCRalphabeta/CD19-depleted stem cell transplant. In DNA form, the CDR3 reads TGTGCCAGCAGCCAAGACGGGGCCCAGAACACTGAAGCTTTCTTT. This translates into CASSQDGAQNTEAFF.